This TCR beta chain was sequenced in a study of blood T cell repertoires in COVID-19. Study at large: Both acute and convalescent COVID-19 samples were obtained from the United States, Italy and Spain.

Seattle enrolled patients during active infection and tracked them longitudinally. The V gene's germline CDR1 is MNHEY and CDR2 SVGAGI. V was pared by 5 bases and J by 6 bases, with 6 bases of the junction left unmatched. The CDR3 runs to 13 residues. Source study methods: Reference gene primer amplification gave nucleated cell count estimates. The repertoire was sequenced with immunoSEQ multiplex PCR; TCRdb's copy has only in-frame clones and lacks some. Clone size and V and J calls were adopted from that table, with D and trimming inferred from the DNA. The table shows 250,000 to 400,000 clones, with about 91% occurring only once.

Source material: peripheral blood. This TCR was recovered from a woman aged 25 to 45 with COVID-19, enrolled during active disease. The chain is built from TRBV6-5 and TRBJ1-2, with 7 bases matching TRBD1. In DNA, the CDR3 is TGTGCCAGCAGTAAAAGACAGGGTGATGGCTACACCTTC. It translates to CASSKRQGDGYTF.